Included here is one T cell receptor beta chain sequence, with context. This entry is derived from a study of T cells in tuberculosis. Background on the study: This South African cohort compared adolescents with or without latent tuberculosis against adults with active tuberculosis. Samples predate treatment or fall within its first 7 days.

Libraries were prepared by immunoSEQ multiplex PCR; TCRdb keeps only in-frame clonotypes and omits some of them. Of under 50,000 clones listed, approximately 94% were seen once; the top ten hold about 4.5%. The CDR3 covers 13 residues. V was clipped by 6 bases and J by 0 bases, with 7 bases between them. The V gene's germline CDR1 is MNHNY and CDR2 SVGAGI (reference sequence). Time point noted: new active TB diagnosis, blood taken before or within 7 days of starting treatment. The source was PBMCs, collected at tuberculosis diagnosis. The TCR sequence derives from an adult with tuberculosis. J is TRBJ2-3 and V is TRBV6-6; TRBD2 might be the D (6 bases). CDR3 nucleotide sequence: TGTGCCAGCAGGGCGGGGAGCACAGATACGCAGTATTTT. Encoded protein: CASRAGSTDTQYF.